The rows below give T cell receptor beta chains drawn from one sample of a study of identical twins. One entry per CDR3 protein results from TCRdb running MiXCR on the 5' RACE reads. The data hold some 730,000 distinct CDR3 sequences, with about 18% observed a single time. These data were also reused for a study on T cells expressing NK-cell markers.

The sequenced sample was PBMCs. The receptors were gathered from a young woman in good health. CDR3s include the opening cysteine and the closing phenylalanine or tryptophan. The D gene is left open where the match is weak. For some rows the clone size is stated as once, few or many, or as a class when expanded; others skip it.

TRBJ2-3 | TRBD2 | TRBV12-3/TRBV12-4 | few | TGTGCCAGCAGATCGGGACTAGCGGGGGGCCCTCAGTATTTT | CASRSGLAGGPQYF
TRBJ1-1 | - | TRBV27 | - | TGTGCCAGCAGTTTGCGGGAAAGGGGCACTGAAGCTTTCTTT | CASSLRERGTEAFF
TRBJ2-3 | TRBD1 | TRBV5-1 | - | TGCGCCAGCAGCCGACAGGGGCGTTCCACAGATACGCAGTATTTT | CASSRQGRSTDTQYF
TRBJ1-2 | - | TRBV7-9 | few | TGTGCCAGCAGCCGGGACATGTATGGCTACACCTTC | CASSRDMYGYTF
TRBJ2-3 | - | TRBV4-3 | - | TGCGCCAGCAGCCAAGATCTGTCGGGAGATACGCAGTATTTT | CASSQDLSGDTQYF
TRBJ2-3 | - | TRBV12-3/TRBV12-4 | - | TGTCCCAGCAGCCCGCTGGATACGCAGTATTTT | CPSSPLDTQYF
TRBJ1-2 | - | TRBV11-2 | - | TGTGCCAGCAGCTCTCGGACAGCCTTCTTC | CASSSRTAFF
TRBJ2-1 | - | TRBV10-3 | - | TGTGCCATCAGTGAGTTCGAGTACAATGAGCAGTTCTTC | CAISEFEYNEQFF
TRBJ1-1 | TRBD1 | TRBV12-3/TRBV12-4 | - | TGTGCTTCGTCGGGGGCGACAGGGCGAAACACTGAAGCTTTCTTT | CASSGATGRNTEAFF
TRBJ2-6 | - | TRBV4-3 | few | TGCGCCAGCAGCCAAGATAGGGCAGGGGCTGGGGCCAACGTCCTGACTTTC | CASSQDRAGAGANVLTF
TRBJ2-5 | - | TRBV20-1 | few | TGCAGTGCTAGGCCTAGAGGGGAGACCCAGTACTTC | CSARPRGETQYF
TRBJ2-5 | TRBD1 | TRBV4-3 | few | TGCGCCAGCAGCCAGACCCCGGGACAGGGAGGAGAGACCCAGTACTTC | CASSQTPGQGGETQYF
TRBJ2-2 | TRBD2 | TRBV6-1 | few | TGTGCCAGCAGCCCCCTGTCGACTAGCGGGAGGACGCGCACCGGGGAGCTGTTTTTT | CASSPLSTSGRTRTGELFF
TRBJ1-5 | - | TRBV12-3/TRBV12-4 | few | TGTGCCAGCAGTTTTAGTTACAATCAGCCCCAGCATTTT | CASSFSYNQPQHF
TRBJ2-7 | - | TRBV12-3/TRBV12-4 | many | TGTGCCAGCAGTCTGGGGGGTAACTACGAGCAGTACTTC | CASSLGGNYEQYF
TRBJ2-7 | - | TRBV10-3 | - | TGTGCCATCAAGGGGACGGAGACCTACGAGCAGTACTTC | CAIKGTETYEQYF
TRBJ2-1 | - | TRBV20-1 | - | TGCAGTGCTAGAGATGGGAGGAGGGGGATCTTC | CSARDGRRGIF
TRBJ1-1 | TRBD1 | TRBV5-6 | - | TGTGCCAGCAGCTTACCAGGAGGGGGCTTCACTGAAGCTTTCTTT | CASSLPGGGFTEAFF
TRBJ2-5 | TRBD2 | TRBV10-1 | many | TGCGCCAGCAGTGGAGGAGCGGCGGGGGAGTCAGAGACCCAGTACTTC | CASSGGAAGESETQYF
TRBJ1-6 | - | TRBV2 | few | TGTGCCAGCACTTGGACAAGGCCAGGCGGTTATAATTCACCCCTCCACTTT | CASTWTRPGGYNSPLHF
TRBJ2-7 | TRBD2 | TRBV12-3/TRBV12-4 | - | TGTGCCACCAAGACTCTAGCGGGAGGTCAGAAGCAGTACTTC | CATKTLAGGQKQYF
TRBJ1-4 | - | TRBV9 | few | TGTGCCAGCAGCGTAGACCCCCAGGGCCCAAAACTGTTTTTT | CASSVDPQGPKLFF
TRBJ2-3 | - | TRBV7-2 | - | TGTGCCAGCAGCTCTTATTCTTCACGGCGAATCACAGATACGCAGTATTTT | CASSSYSSRRITDTQYF
TRBJ2-5 | - | TRBV12-3/TRBV12-4 | few | TGTGCCAGCAGTTTTTTCACCTCCCAAGAGACCCAGTACTTC | CASSFFTSQETQYF
TRBJ2-7 | - | TRBV12-3/TRBV12-4 | few | TGTGCCAGCAGTTTCGGGACCGCGACCTACGAGCAGTACTTC | CASSFGTATYEQYF
TRBJ2-3 | - | TRBV5-1 | few | TGCGCCAGCAGCTTGGTACGGCAGCGTGACCCATCAGATACGCAGTATTTT | CASSLVRQRDPSDTQYF
TRBJ2-4 | - | TRBV6-1 | - | TGTGCCAGCCGATCGCCCTCTGGAGACATTCAGTACTTC | CASRSPSGDIQYF
TRBJ2-7 | TRBD2 | TRBV12-3/TRBV12-4 | many | TGTGCCAGCACCCGCGGGAGTAGTGGCGAGCAGTACTTC | CASTRGSSGEQYF
TRBJ2-1 | TRBD2 | TRBV20-1 | few | TGCAGTGCCCGGAAGCGGGAGGGCCGTTTCCACTACAATGAGCAGTTCTTC | CSARKREGRFHYNEQFF
TRBJ2-5 | - | TRBV9 | - | TGTGCCAGCAGCGTAGGGAGTAGCGGAAACCAAGAGACCCAGTACTTC | CASSVGSSGNQETQYF
TRBJ2-7 | - | TRBV12-3/TRBV12-4 | - | TGTGCCAGCAGTGGAAGTTTCGGGGCCTACGAGCAGTACTTC | CASSGSFGAYEQYF
TRBJ2-1 | - | TRBV7-2 | - | TGTGCCAGCATCGGCCCCGGGTGGGGGGCACTCTTC | CASIGPGWGALF
TRBJ1-1 | - | TRBV10-2 | few | TGCGCCAGCAGTGAGCGGGAATTGAACACTGAAGCTTTCTTT | CASSERELNTEAFF
TRBJ2-3 | - | TRBV5-1 | few | TGCGCCAGCCACTCCCCGGGGGCTTCAGATACGCAGTATTTT | CASHSPGASDTQYF
TRBJ1-6 | - | TRBV4-3 | - | TGCGCCAGCAGCCAAGCGTTCACAGGGAGATCACCCCTCCACTTT | CASSQAFTGRSPLHF
TRBJ2-7 | - | TRBV10-2 | few | TGCGCCAGCAGTGAGAGGGTCGGGGAGCAGTACTTC | CASSERVGEQYF
TRBJ2-2 | TRBD1 | TRBV7-9 | few | TGTGCCAGCAGCTTAAGGGACAGGGGGGACACCGGGGAGCTGTTTTTT | CASSLRDRGDTGELFF
TRBJ2-1 | TRBD2 | TRBV5-1 | few | TGCGCCAGCAGCTTGATTATGAGCGGGGGGGCCAATGAGCAGTTCTTC | CASSLIMSGGANEQFF
TRBJ2-1 | TRBD2 | TRBV5-1 | - | TGCGCCAGCGGGACTAGCGGACTGTACAATGAGCAGTTCTTC | CASGTSGLYNEQFF
TRBJ2-1 | TRBD2 | TRBV14 | - | TGTGCCAGCAGCCAAGATGGGCTAGCGGGAGGAGCCTACAATGAGCAGTTCTTC | CASSQDGLAGGAYNEQFF
TRBJ2-3 | - | TRBV10-3 | few | TGTGCCATCAGTAAACAGGGCCCCACAGATACGCAGTATTTT | CAISKQGPTDTQYF
TRBJ2-3 | - | TRBV5-1 | - | TGCGCCAGCAGCCCTACTATGGAAGATACGCAGTATTTT | CASSPTMEDTQYF
TRBJ2-1 | TRBD2 | TRBV6-1 | few | TGTGCCAGCAGCCCCTTTGCCTCGCTAGCGGGGTACAATGAGCAGTTCTTC | CASSPFASLAGYNEQFF
TRBJ1-2 | - | TRBV13 | - | TGTGCCAGCAGCGCCTACGGAGATTTCTATGGCTACACCTTC | CASSAYGDFYGYTF
TRBJ2-1 | - | TRBV9 | - | TGTGCCAGCAGCGAAACCGGGAACGAATACAATGAGCAGTTCTTC | CASSETGNEYNEQFF
TRBJ1-2 | - | TRBV6-2/TRBV6-3 | - | TGTGCCAGCAGTCTAAATCAGAGGACCTATGGCTACACCTTC | CASSLNQRTYGYTF
TRBJ2-7 | - | TRBV12-3/TRBV12-4 | few | TGTGCCAGCAGTTTTCTAGGACGAGCGTACGAGCAGTACTTC | CASSFLGRAYEQYF
TRBJ2-2 | - | TRBV12-3/TRBV12-4 | few | TGTGCCAGCAGGGTTTCAGGGGCCCCGAGCACCGGGGAGCTGTTTTTT | CASRVSGAPSTGELFF
TRBJ2-7 | - | TRBV14 | - | TGTGCCAGCAGCCAAGAATCGGCCTACGAGCAGTACTTC | CASSQESAYEQYF
TRBJ2-7 | - | TRBV7-9 | few | TGTGCCAGCACCGCCTGGGGTGACGAGCAGTACTTC | CASTAWGDEQYF
TRBJ1-1 | - | TRBV10-3 | - | TGTGCCATCAGTGCGACAGGCATGAACACTGAAGCTTTCTTT | CAISATGMNTEAFF
TRBJ1-2 | - | TRBV20-1 | - | TGCAGTGCTAGTCGGCAGGGGAATGGCTACACCTTC | CSASRQGNGYTF
TRBJ2-1 | TRBD1 | TRBV27 | - | TGTGCCAGCAGTTTAACAGGGGGCGAGAGCAATGAGCAGTTCTTC | CASSLTGGESNEQFF
TRBJ1-5 | TRBD1 | TRBV20-1 | many | TGCAGTGCTAGAAGGGACAGAAATCAGCCCCAGCATTTT | CSARRDRNQPQHF
TRBJ1-6 | - | TRBV10-2 | - | TGCGCCAGCCATGGGGGATCCGATTCACCCCTCCACTTT | CASHGGSDSPLHF
TRBJ2-7 | - | TRBV5-1 | - | TGCGCCAGCAGCCCGGAGGGTCACGAGCAGTACTTC | CASSPEGHEQYF
TRBJ2-7 | - | TRBV7-9 | - | TGTGCCCTGGATAACACCCCCTACGAGCAGTACTTC | CALDNTPYEQYF
TRBJ2-4 | - | TRBV6-1 | few | TGTGCCAGCACCCTGTTGCCTAATGGTCGAGACATTCAGTACTTC | CASTLLPNGRDIQYF
TRBJ2-2 | - | TRBV5-5 | - | TGTGCCAGCAGCTTACAGGGATCAGCCGGGGAGCTGTTTTTT | CASSLQGSAGELFF